This TCR beta chain was identified in a study of T-cell reconstitution after alpha-beta-depleted transplantation in children. In this sample, this clonotype turned up a few times. CDR3 size: 13 residues. V lost 2 bases and J lost 10, with 9 bases in between. Looked up from germline, CDR1 is KGHSH and CDR2 is LQKENI. For TCRbeta, the library was prepared with unique molecular identifiers. TCRdb called the PCR reads again in MiXCR, with one record for every CDR3 protein. The sample has a few hundred thousand distinct CDR3 sequences; 10% are singletons. This clonotype originated in a human donor who donated a stem cell graft to a child with acute lymphoblastic leukemia. The material was PBMCs from the stem cell graft donor, obtained from the stem cell graft. V usage is TRBV18 and J usage is TRBJ1-6; unclear D gene. DNA of the CDR3: TGTGCCAGCTCACCAGGCAGCTTCTCACCCCTCCACTTT. Translating it yields CASSPGSFSPLHF. Variable domain in full (rest from reference TRBV18 and TRBJ1-6): NAGVMQNPRHLVRRRGQEARLRCSPMKGHSHVYWYRQLPEEGLKFMVYLQKENIIDESGMPKERFSAEFPKEGPSILRIQQVVRGDSAAYFCASSPGSFSPLHFGNGTRLTVT.